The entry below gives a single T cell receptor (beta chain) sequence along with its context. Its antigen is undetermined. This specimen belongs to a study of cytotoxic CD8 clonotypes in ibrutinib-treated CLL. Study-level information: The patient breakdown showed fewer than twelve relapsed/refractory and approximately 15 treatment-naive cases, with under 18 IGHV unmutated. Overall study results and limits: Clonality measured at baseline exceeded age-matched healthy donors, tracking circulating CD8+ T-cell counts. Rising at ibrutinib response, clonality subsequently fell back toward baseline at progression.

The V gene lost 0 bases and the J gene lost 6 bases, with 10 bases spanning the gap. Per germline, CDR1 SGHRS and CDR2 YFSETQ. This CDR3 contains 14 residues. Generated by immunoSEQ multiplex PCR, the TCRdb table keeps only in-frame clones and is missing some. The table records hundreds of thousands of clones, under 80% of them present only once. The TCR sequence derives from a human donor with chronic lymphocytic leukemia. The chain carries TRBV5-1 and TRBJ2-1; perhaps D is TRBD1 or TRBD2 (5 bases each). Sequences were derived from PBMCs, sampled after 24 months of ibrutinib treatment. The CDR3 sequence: CASSLASGTNEQFF. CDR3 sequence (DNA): TGCGCCAGCAGCTTGGCCAGTGGGACCAATGAGCAGTTCTTC. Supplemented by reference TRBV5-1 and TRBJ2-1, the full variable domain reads KAGVTQTPRYLIKTRGQQVTLSCSPISGHRSVSWYQQTPGQGLQFLFEYFSETQRNKGNFPGRFSGRQFSNSRSEMNVSTLELGDSALYLCASSLASGTNEQFFGPGTRLTVL.